This is a list of T cell receptor beta chains from one sample in a study of cytomegalovirus exposure and HLA in healthy donors. Sequenced by immunoSEQ multiplex PCR; TCRdb stores in-frame clones only, minus some. The sample carries 250,000 to 350,000 clones, more than 80% recorded once. Sequenced sample: PBMCs. These TCRs come from a man aged 40-49 years in good health and CMV-seropositive. CDR3s include the opening cysteine and the closing phenylalanine or tryptophan. Each record gives: V gene, clone size, D gene, J gene, CDR3 protein, CDR3 DNA. The D gene is left open where the match is weak. Clone size is shown for a subset of rows, as once, few, many or a class of expanded clone.

TRBV18	NA	NA	TRBJ2-4	CASSPLEGSKNIQYF	TGTGCCAGCTCACCACTGGAGGGGAGCAAAAACATTCAGTACTTC
TRBV6-5	NA	TRBD2	TRBJ2-5	CASRRLAGNQETQYF	TGTGCCAGCAGACGACTAGCGGGAAACCAAGAGACCCAGTACTTC
TRBV2	NA	TRBD1	TRBJ1-5	CASSTSSDRGGWPQHF	TGTGCCAGCAGTACTAGTTCGGACAGGGGAGGTTGGCCCCAGCATTTT
TRBV29-1	NA	TRBD1	TRBJ2-7	CSVSVRDRGKYF	TGCAGCGTCAGTGTTCGAGACAGGGGGAAGTACTTC
TRBV19	NA	NA	TRBJ2-7	CASSFTGQTYEQYF	TGTGCCAGTAGTTTCACGGGACAAACCTACGAGCAGTACTTC
TRBV7-9	NA	TRBD1	TRBJ2-7	CSSRGQGRYEQYF	TGTTCCAGCAGGGGACAGGGGCGCTACGAGCAGTACTTC
TRBV28	NA	NA	TRBJ2-5	CASSWGRQETQYF	TGTGCCAGCAGTTGGGGCAGACAAGAGACCCAGTACTTC
TRBV28	NA	NA	TRBJ2-7	CASVGRAVYEQYF	TGTGCCAGCGTCGGCAGGGCAGTTTACGAGCAGTACTTC
TRBV7-8	NA	TRBD2	TRBJ2-3	CASSSTAGGLDTQYF	TGTGCCAGCAGCTCTACAGCGGGAGGTTTGGATACGCAGTATTTT
TRBV10-2	NA	NA	TRBJ1-4	CASSESGEGPPREKLFF	TGCGCCAGCAGTGAGTCCGGGGAGGGTCCCCCCCGCGAAAAACTGTTTTTT
TRBV7-2	NA	TRBD2	TRBJ2-4	CASSLGAGENIQYF	TGTGCCAGCAGCTTAGGTGCGGGGGAAAACATTCAGTACTTC
TRBV19	NA	TRBD2	TRBJ2-1	CASSQKATSFISSYNEQFF	TGTGCCAGTAGTCAAAAGGCGACTAGCTTTATCAGCTCCTACAATGAGCAGTTCTTC
TRBV11-3	NA	NA	TRBJ2-3	CASRGAEPTDTQYF	TGTGCCAGCAGGGGGGCGGAGCCCACAGATACGCAGTATTTT
TRBV20-1	NA	NA	TRBJ2-7	CSAAGNEQYF	TGCAGTGCGGCAGGGAACGAGCAGTACTTC
TRBV27	NA	NA	TRBJ2-1	CASISGSAIHEQFF	TGTGCCAGCATATCCGGGAGCGCGATACATGAGCAGTTCTTC
TRBV2	NA	TRBD1	TRBJ2-7	CATARNRGTYEQYF	TGTGCCACCGCGCGGAACAGGGGCACCTACGAGCAGTACTTC
TRBV4-1	few	TRBD2	TRBJ2-5	CASSLSGGLAGEETQYF	TGCGCCAGCAGCCTCTCAGGTGGACTAGCGGGAGAGGAGACCCAGTACTTC
TRBV2	NA	NA	TRBJ2-7	CASKTPRGAYEQYF	TGTGCCAGCAAGACCCCCAGGGGGGCCTACGAGCAGTACTTC
TRBV11-2	NA	NA	TRBJ2-3	CASSPSRVTQYF	TGTGCCAGCAGCCCATCTAGAGTTACGCAGTATTTT
TRBV7-8	NA	TRBD1	TRBJ1-5	CASSLARTGVGQPQHF	TGTGCCAGCAGCTTAGCGAGGACAGGGGTTGGCCAGCCCCAGCATTTT
TRBV27	NA	TRBD1	TRBJ2-7	CASSRNRDSFYEQYF	TGTGCCAGCAGCCGAAACCGGGACAGTTTCTACGAGCAGTACTTC
TRBV5-1	NA	NA	TRBJ2-7	CASSLHYEQYF	TGCGCCAGCAGCTTACATTACGAGCAGTACTTC
TRBV5-1	NA	NA	TRBJ2-3	CARTRRVDTQYF	TGCGCCAGGACTAGGAGAGTAGATACGCAGTATTTT
TRBV2	NA	TRBD1	TRBJ2-7	CARGTGNEQYF	TGTGCCAGGGGGACAGGGAACGAGCAGTACTTC
TRBV7-2	NA	NA	TRBJ2-5	CASSPLVGQVGSLTQYF	TGTGCCAGCAGCCCGCTAGTGGGGCAGGTTGGCTCACTCACCCAGTACTTC
TRBV19	NA	NA	TRBJ2-1	CASSIQGYNEQFF	TGTGCCAGTAGTATACAGGGATACAATGAGCAGTTCTTC
TRBV27	NA	NA	TRBJ2-7	CASSPRPSSYEQYF	TGTGCCAGCAGCCCGCGTCCGAGCTCCTACGAGCAGTACTTC
TRBV7-9	NA	NA	TRBJ1-4	CASSPGVGAEEKLFF	TGTGCCAGCAGCCCAGGGGTGGGGGCTGAAGAAAAACTGTTTTTT
TRBV6-6	NA	NA	TRBJ2-7	CASSPRYEQYF	TGTGCCAGCAGTCCCCGCTACGAGCAGTACTTC
TRBV7-6	NA	TRBD1	TRBJ1-4	CASSLDGQGIEKLFF	TGTGCCAGCAGCTTAGACGGACAGGGGATTGAAAAACTGTTTTTT
TRBV11-3	NA	TRBD2	TRBJ2-7	CASSPLAGAYEQYF	TGTGCCAGCAGTCCCTTAGCGGGAGCCTACGAGCAGTACTTC
TRBV7-2	NA	TRBD2	TRBJ2-7	CASSLVAGSHEQYF	TGTGCCAGCAGCTTAGTAGCGGGCAGTCACGAGCAGTACTTC
TRBV6-6	NA	NA	TRBJ2-5	CASRYPQGSIETQYF	TGTGCCAGCCGATACCCACAGGGATCAATAGAGACCCAGTACTTC
TRBV29-1	NA	NA	TRBJ1-1	CSVGQGEDTEAFF	TGCAGCGTTGGTCAGGGCGAGGACACTGAAGCTTTCTTT
TRBV5-6	few	NA	TRBJ1-5	CASSLPGSNQPQHF	TGTGCCAGCAGCTTGCCCGGTAGCAATCAGCCCCAGCATTTT
TRBV7-9	NA	TRBD1	TRBJ2-7	CSSSLGTGGDSYEQYF	TGTTCCAGCAGCTTAGGGACAGGGGGGGATTCCTACGAGCAGTACTTC
TRBV6-6	NA	NA	TRBJ2-5	CASSYSSDEQYF	TGTGCCAGCAGTTACTCGAGTGATGAGCAGTACTTC
TRBV4-1	once	NA	TRBJ2-1	CASSRTTNEQFF	TGCGCCAGCAGCCGAACAACGAATGAGCAGTTCTTC
TRBV28	NA	TRBD2	TRBJ2-3	CASSSLAGRAADTQYF	TGTGCCAGCAGTTCTCTAGCGGGACGGGCGGCAGATACGCAGTATTTT
TRBV19	NA	TRBD1	TRBJ2-7	CASSPYWTGYEQYF	TGTGCCAGTAGTCCATATTGGACAGGGTATGAGCAGTACTTC
TRBV4-1	NA	TRBD1	TRBJ1-5	CASSQELQNRGRQPQHF	TGCGCCAGCAGCCAAGAATTACAGAACAGGGGTAGACAGCCCCAGCATTTT
TRBV7-9	NA	NA	TRBJ2-7	CASQGAPYVEQYF	TGTGCCAGCCAAGGGGCTCCATATGTGGAGCAGTACTTC
TRBV11-3	NA	TRBD1	TRBJ2-7	CASSHGTGVGDEQYF	TGTGCCAGCAGCCACGGGACAGGGGTGGGTGACGAGCAGTACTTC
TRBV7-9	NA	NA	TRBJ1-6	CASSFVESPLHF	TGTGCCAGCAGCTTTGTAGAGTCACCCCTCCACTTT
TRBV11-2	NA	NA	TRBJ2-5	CASSPGDQETQYF	TGTGCCAGCAGCCCGGGGGACCAAGAGACCCAGTACTTC
TRBV4-3	NA	TRBD1	TRBJ1-1	CASSQDRGTTEAFF	TGCGCCAGCAGCCAAGACAGGGGGACGACTGAAGCTTTCTTT
TRBV28	NA	TRBD1	TRBJ2-3	CASSLVGQGDKHTDTQYF	TGTGCCAGCAGTTTAGTTGGACAGGGGGACAAACACACAGATACGCAGTATTTT
TRBV7-9	NA	NA	TRBJ1-4	CASSLGGLTNEKLFF	TGTGCCAGCAGCTTAGGAGGGTTAACTAATGAAAAACTGTTTTTT
TRBV15	NA	TRBD1	TRBJ2-2	CATRRDRGENTGELFF	TGTGCCACCAGGCGAGACAGGGGCGAGAACACCGGGGAGCTGTTTTTT
TRBV5-1	NA	TRBD1	TRBJ2-5	CASSLRTGSGPETQYF	TGCGCCAGCAGCTTAAGGACAGGGAGCGGCCCGGAGACCCAGTACTTC
TRBV5-3	NA	NA	TRBJ1-1	CARSLRPNTEAFF	TGTGCCAGAAGCTTGCGTCCCAACACTGAAGCTTTCTTT